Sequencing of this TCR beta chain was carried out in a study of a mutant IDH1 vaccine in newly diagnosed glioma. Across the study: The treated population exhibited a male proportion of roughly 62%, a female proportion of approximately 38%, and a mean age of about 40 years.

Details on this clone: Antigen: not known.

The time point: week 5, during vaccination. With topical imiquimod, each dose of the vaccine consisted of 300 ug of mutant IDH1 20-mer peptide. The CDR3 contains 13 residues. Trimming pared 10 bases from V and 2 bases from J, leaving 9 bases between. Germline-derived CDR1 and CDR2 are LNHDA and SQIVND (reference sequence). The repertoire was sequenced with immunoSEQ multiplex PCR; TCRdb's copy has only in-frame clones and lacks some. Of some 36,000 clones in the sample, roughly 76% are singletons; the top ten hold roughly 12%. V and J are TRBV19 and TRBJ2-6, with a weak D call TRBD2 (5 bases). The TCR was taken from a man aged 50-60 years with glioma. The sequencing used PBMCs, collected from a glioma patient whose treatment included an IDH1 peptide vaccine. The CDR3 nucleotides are TGTGCCACCACGGGGACTGGGGCCAACGTCCTGACTTTC. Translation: CATTGTGANVLTF.